The T cell receptor (beta chain) under discussion was sequenced for a study of beta chain features in type 1 diabetes. The V end was cut by 2 bases, the J end by 3 bases, with 14 bases between. The CDR3 covers 14 residues. Germline V gene sequence: CDR1 GTSNPN, CDR2 SVGIG (reference sequence). Expressed TCRB transcripts were sequenced after all isolated RNA was converted to cDNA. Clones were sequenced by immunoSEQ multiplex PCR, and TCRdb holds only the in-frame ones, with some missing. Here the sample spans roughly 400,000 clones, about 15% being singletons. General study findings and limits: Patients and controls would share equally any PCR tilt toward shorter templates. When Type 1 diabetes patients were examined, their TCRB CDR3s proved moderately but significantly shorter in all four CD4+ subsets. The similarity of naive, central memory and Treg TCRB repertoires appeared greater among patients than among healthy donors.

For this clone: No antigen is known for it.

This chain joins TRBV30 and TRBJ2-7, with D possibly TRBD2 on 5 matching bases. This clonotype was sampled from a woman between 18 and 30 years old in good health. The material sequenced was naive CD4+ T cells from blood. CDR3 sequence (DNA): TGTGCCTGGAGTACCCCGACTACCAGCTACGAGCAGTACTTC. This sequence encodes CAWSTPTTSYEQYF.